This T cell receptor (beta chain) was recorded in a study of cytomegalovirus exposure and HLA in healthy donors. Primers for the PCR totalled 60 Vbeta and 13 Jbeta. Profiled with immunoSEQ multiplex PCR; TCRdb holds only in-frame clones, not every one. This table holds some 74,000 clones, around 81% found once. The sample was PBMCs. This receptor was obtained from a male donor in good health and CMV-seronegative.

CDR3 protein: CASSTSGERTDTQYF. The CDR3 nucleotides are TGTGCCAGCAGCACCTCGGGGGAGCGCACAGATACGCAGTATTTT. This sequence joins TRBV11-2 and TRBJ2-3; D perhaps matches TRBD2 (6 bases). CDR1 and CDR2 (germline): SGHAT, FQNNGV. CDR3 size: 15 residues. Trimming removed 5 bases at V and 1 base at J, with 13 bases between.